This is a list of T cell receptor beta chains from one sample in a study of cytomegalovirus exposure and HLA in healthy donors. Produced via immunoSEQ multiplex PCR; TCRdb's table is partial and in-frame only. Of about 140,000 clones detected, more than 75% appear once; the ten largest clones hold 2.2%. The sample taken for sequencing was PBMCs. The receptors here all came from a man younger than 40 in good health and CMV-seronegative. The CDR3 runs from the conserved cysteine through the conserved F or W. The D gene is left open where the match is weak. Not every row has a clone size; where given, it reads once, few, many or a size class.

v_call	j_call	clone_size	d_call	cdr3_aa	cdr3_nt
TRBV7-2	TRBJ2-7	NA	NA	CASSFDSYEQYF	TGTGCCAGCAGCTTCGACAGCTACGAGCAGTACTTC
TRBV10-3	TRBJ2-7	NA	NA	CATARQTYEQYF	TGTGCCACCGCTAGACAGACCTACGAGCAGTACTTC
TRBV6-5	TRBJ2-2	NA	NA	CASSYPRGLGTGELFF	TGTGCCAGCAGTTACCCCAGGGGCCTGGGCACCGGGGAGCTGTTTTTT
TRBV14	TRBJ2-5	NA	TRBD2	CASSQRGVTSGRWRETQYF	TGTGCCAGCAGCCAACGAGGGGTAACTAGCGGGAGGTGGAGAGAGACCCAGTACTTC
TRBV14	TRBJ1-2	NA	NA	CASSQSGGHVGYTF	TGTGCCAGCAGCCAAAGTGGCGGGCATGTGGGCTACACCTTC
TRBV7-2	TRBJ2-1	NA	TRBD2	CASSSYSGRGRQFF	TGTGCCAGCAGCTCATACAGCGGGAGGGGTCGACAGTTCTTC
TRBV27	TRBJ2-1	NA	TRBD1	CASSPLTGAYNEQFF	TGTGCCAGCAGTCCGTTGACAGGGGCGTACAATGAGCAGTTCTTC
TRBV28	TRBJ1-1	NA	TRBD1	CASSSHTKGARAFF	TGTGCCAGCAGTTCGCACACAAAGGGGGCGAGAGCTTTCTTT
TRBV14	TRBJ1-6	NA	TRBD1	CASSQRDRALSPLHF	TGTGCCAGCAGCCAAAGAGACAGGGCTCTTTCACCCCTCCACTTT
TRBV6-5	TRBJ2-1	NA	NA	CATRGFDEQFF	TGTGCCACGCGGGGTTTTGATGAGCAGTTCTTC
TRBV11-3	TRBJ2-7	NA	TRBD1	CASSLAGTASIYEQYF	TGTGCCAGCAGCTTAGCCGGGACAGCCTCCATCTACGAGCAGTACTTC
TRBV5-4	TRBJ2-1	NA	TRBD2	CASSPRTSGRSNEQFF	TGTGCCAGCAGCCCCAGGACTAGCGGGAGGAGCAATGAGCAGTTCTTC
TRBV10-3	TRBJ1-2	once	TRBD1	CATGTGPYGYTF	TGTGCCACCGGGACAGGGCCCTATGGCTACACCTTC
TRBV19	TRBJ2-3	NA	NA	CASHQGIGYTDTQYF	TGTGCCAGTCACCAGGGGATAGGATACACAGATACGCAGTATTTT
TRBV29-1	TRBJ1-5	NA	NA	CSVEEGGDQPQHF	TGCAGCGTTGAAGAGGGCGGGGATCAGCCCCAGCATTTT
TRBV2	TRBJ2-1	NA	NA	CASSEGSGEQFF	TGTGCCAGCAGTGAAGGGTCGGGTGAGCAGTTCTTC
TRBV13	TRBJ1-5	NA	NA	CASSSLSSGNQPQHF	TGTGCCAGCAGCTCACTTTCGTCCGGTAATCAGCCCCAGCATTTT
TRBV7-9	TRBJ2-1	NA	TRBD2	CASSPWTSGKSDEQFF	TGTGCCAGCAGCCCCTGGACTAGCGGGAAATCCGATGAGCAGTTCTTC
TRBV6-5	TRBJ1-1	few	TRBD1	CASSYETGGPEAFF	TGTGCCAGCAGTTACGAGACAGGGGGACCTGAAGCTTTCTTT
TRBV19	TRBJ2-1	NA	NA	CASSILGEEQFF	TGTGCCAGTAGTATATTAGGGGAAGAGCAGTTCTTC
TRBV5-1	TRBJ1-2	NA	TRBD1	CASSPPGHRGGGYTF	TGCGCCAGCAGCCCCCCCGGTCACAGGGGCGGAGGCTACACCTTC
TRBV18	TRBJ1-1	NA	TRBD1	CASSPWTGGTEAFF	TGTGCCAGCTCACCCTGGACAGGGGGTACTGAAGCTTTCTTT
TRBV6-5	TRBJ2-7	NA	TRBD1	CASSSPGQGDQYF	TGTGCCAGCAGTTCCCCTGGACAGGGCGATCAGTACTTC
TRBV27	TRBJ2-5	NA	TRBD2	CASSLLAGGQETQYF	TGTGCCAGCAGTTTACTAGCGGGAGGGCAAGAGACCCAGTACTTC
TRBV7-2	TRBJ2-1	NA	TRBD2	CASSFTSGLNEQFF	TGTGCCAGCAGCTTTACTAGCGGGCTGAATGAGCAGTTCTTC
TRBV6-1	TRBJ2-3	NA	TRBD2	CASRGLAGAGTQYF	TGTGCCAGCAGAGGACTAGCGGGAGCTGGTACGCAGTATTTT
TRBV7-9	TRBJ2-7	NA	NA	CSSSSLDSYEQYF	TGTTCCAGCAGCTCGTTAGACAGCTACGAGCAGTACTTC
TRBV9	TRBJ2-1	NA	TRBD2	CASSVGSSGNEQFF	TGTGCCAGCAGCGTAGGATCTAGCGGCAATGAGCAGTTCTTC
TRBV6-5	TRBJ1-4	few	TRBD1	CASRRQGFGEKLFF	TGTGCCAGCAGGAGACAGGGCTTTGGGGAAAAACTGTTTTTT
TRBV6-5	TRBJ1-1	NA	NA	CASSGAFNTEAFF	TGTGCCAGCAGTGGGGCCTTCAACACTGAAGCTTTCTTT
TRBV5-4	TRBJ2-1	NA	TRBD1	CASSRGQGAVNEQFF	TGTGCCAGCAGCCGGGGACAGGGGGCAGTCAATGAGCAGTTCTTC
TRBV7-6	TRBJ1-2	NA	NA	CASSQLANYGYTF	TGTGCCAGCAGCCAACTTGCTAACTATGGCTACACCTTC
TRBV28	TRBJ2-7	NA	TRBD1	CASSLFYRGEWPVF	TGTGCCAGCAGTTTATTTTACAGGGGAGAATGGCCCGTTTTC
TRBV6-5	TRBJ2-7	NA	TRBD1	CASRGTGYYEQYF	TGTGCCAGCAGGGGGACAGGGTACTACGAGCAGTACTTC
TRBV11-2	TRBJ2-1	NA	NA	CASSLSGVYNEQFF	TGTGCCAGCAGCTTATCAGGGGTCTACAATGAGCAGTTCTTC
TRBV6-1	TRBJ2-3	NA	NA	CASSDWGEADTQYF	TGTGCCAGCAGTGACTGGGGAGAGGCAGATACGCAGTATTTT
TRBV28	TRBJ2-7	NA	TRBD1	CASGVPSEGQGPSEQYF	TGTGCCAGCGGCGTCCCCAGCGAGGGACAGGGGCCATCCGAGCAGTACTTC
TRBV29-1	TRBJ1-4	once	NA	CSVGGRFNEKLFF	TGCAGCGTTGGGGGCAGGTTTAATGAAAAACTGTTTTTT
TRBV5-1	TRBJ2-3	NA	TRBD1	CASSLWGDRGDTQYF	TGCGCCAGCAGCTTGTGGGGCGACAGGGGCGATACGCAGTATTTT
TRBV5-4	TRBJ1-1	NA	NA	CASSSARKQGNTEAFF	TGTGCCAGCAGCTCGGCCCGAAAACAGGGGAACACTGAAGCTTTCTTT
TRBV5-1	TRBJ1-2	few	NA	CASSLTLMGGISYGYTF	TGCGCCAGCAGCTTGACGCTCATGGGGGGAATATCCTATGGCTACACCTTC
TRBV5-1	TRBJ2-1	NA	TRBD2	CASSQAGGFSGEQFF	TGCGCCAGCAGCCAAGCGGGAGGGTTCTCTGGTGAGCAGTTCTTC
TRBV7-2	TRBJ1-1	NA	NA	CASSYLTRAEAFF	TGTGCCAGCAGCTACCTCACCAGGGCTGAAGCTTTCTTT
TRBV28	TRBJ1-4	once	NA	CASNAGTNEKLFF	TGTGCCAGCAATGCGGGGACTAATGAAAAACTGTTTTTT
TRBV11-3	TRBJ2-2	NA	NA	CASSLSLTGELFF	TGTGCCAGCAGCCTTAGCTTAACCGGGGAGCTGTTTTTT
TRBV28	TRBJ1-2	NA	TRBD1	CASRGGGTGNYGYTF	TGTGCCAGCAGAGGGGGAGGGACAGGAAACTATGGCTACACCTTC
TRBV5-1	TRBJ2-7	once	TRBD2	CASSLATSGRNMGREQYF	TGCGCCAGCAGCTTGGCCACTAGCGGGAGGAATATGGGGAGAGAGCAGTACTTC
TRBV6-1	TRBJ2-1	NA	NA	CASSHRGRANNEQFF	TGTGCCAGCAGTCATAGGGGGAGGGCCAACAATGAGCAGTTCTTC
TRBV2	TRBJ2-7	NA	NA	CASRARAETYEQYF	TGTGCCAGCAGGGCGCGGGCTGAGACCTACGAGCAGTACTTC
TRBV10-2	TRBJ2-1	NA	NA	CASNSGEQFF	TGCGCCAGTAACTCCGGTGAGCAGTTCTTC
TRBV19	TRBJ2-3	once	TRBD2	CASSILVAGAGTQYF	TGTGCCAGTAGTATTCTGGTAGCGGGGGCCGGTACGCAGTATTTT
TRBV6-5	TRBJ1-2	NA	NA	CASSYSGGLTDGYTF	TGTGCCAGCAGTTACTCGGGCGGGCTCACGGATGGCTACACCTTC
TRBV19	TRBJ2-7	many	TRBD2	CASSIRTSGTVTYEQYF	TGTGCCAGTAGTATACGGACTAGTGGTACCGTCACCTACGAGCAGTACTTC
TRBV13	TRBJ2-1	NA	NA	CASSSLGSSYNEQFF	TGTGCCAGCAGCTCCCTGGGCAGCTCCTACAATGAGCAGTTCTTC
TRBV27	TRBJ2-3	NA	NA	CATSRADTQYF	TGTGCCACCTCGAGGGCAGATACGCAGTATTTT
TRBV6-1	TRBJ2-2	NA	TRBD2	CASSEGWGGVKTGELFF	TGTGCCAGCAGTGAAGGATGGGGGGGAGTGAAAACCGGGGAGCTGTTTTTT
TRBV6-5	TRBJ2-5	NA	TRBD2	CASSYDPGGETQYF	TGTGCCAGCAGTTACGACCCCGGGGGGGAGACCCAGTACTTC
TRBV28	TRBJ2-7	NA	NA	CASSDGGGRGDEQYF	TGTGCCAGCAGCGACGGGGGGGGCAGGGGGGACGAGCAGTACTTC
TRBV10-1	TRBJ2-3	NA	TRBD2	CASRAGAGGPVDTQYF	TGCGCCAGCAGGGCGGGGGCGGGAGGGCCGGTAGATACGCAGTATTTT